A selection of T cell receptor beta chains follows, all from one sample in a study of Graves' ophthalmopathy and Graves' hyperthyroidism. TCRdb used MiXCR to reprocess the multiplex PCR reads, holding one entry per CDR3 protein. The table lists about 740,000 distinct CDR3 sequences, 35% to 50% of them singletons. The sample consisted of peripheral blood. These receptors originate from an adult man with Graves' ophthalmopathy. The CDR3 runs from the conserved cysteine through the conserved F or W. The D gene is left open where the match is weak. Clone size is given for some rows only: seen once, a few or many times, or a class if the clone is expanded.

. TRBJ2-7 14 few TRBV6-5 CASRRDLRSYEQYF TGTGCCAGCAGACGCGACTTGCGGTCCTACGAGCAGTACTTC
. TRBJ2-2 13 many TRBV7-9 CASSFPKTGELFF TGTGCCAGCAGCTTCCCGAAGACCGGGGAGCTGTTTTTT
. TRBJ1-4 13 . TRBV10-3 CATLGGRDEKLFF TGTGCCACCTTAGGAGGACGGGACGAAAAACTGTTTTTT
. TRBJ1-5 15 . TRBV2 CASSLSDTLNQPQHF TGTGCCAGCAGTTTATCGGACACGCTCAATCAGCCCCAGCATTTT
. TRBJ2-2 12 . TRBV7-9 CASRPGSGELFF TGTGCCAGCAGACCGGGGTCCGGGGAGCTGTTTTTT
. TRBJ2-7 13 many TRBV7-6 CASSLNRAYEQYF TGTGCCAGCAGCTTAAACAGGGCCTACGAGCAGTACTTC
TRBD1 TRBJ2-5 16 . TRBV10-2 CASSAAPGQGQETQYF TGCGCCAGCAGCGCAGCTCCGGGACAGGGTCAAGAGACCCAGTACTTC
TRBD1 TRBJ1-2 15 few TRBV6-5 CASSLSGTGGLGYTF TGTGCCAGCAGTTTATCCGGGACAGGGGGCTTAGGCTACACCTTC
TRBD1 TRBJ1-2 13 . TRBV10-3 CASTGQGPYGYTF TGTGCCAGCACCGGACAGGGCCCTTATGGCTACACCTTC
. TRBJ1-5 12 many TRBV28 CASGTGYQPQHF TGTGCCAGCGGAACAGGGTATCAGCCCCAGCATTTT
. TRBJ1-2 12 . TRBV25-1 CAPKTASSGYTF TGTGCCCCAAAGACGGCGAGTTCCGGCTACACCTTC
. TRBJ1-1 13 . TRBV19 CASRPGSGTEAFF TGTGCCAGCCGCCCAGGGTCGGGCACTGAAGCTTTCTTT
. TRBJ2-7 15 many TRBV7-6 CASSLGWDNRYEQYF TGTGCCAGCAGCTTAGGTTGGGACAATCGATACGAGCAGTACTTC
. TRBJ2-7 11 few TRBV10-3 CASSYWGEQYF TGTGCCAGCAGTTACTGGGGGGAGCAGTACTTC
. TRBJ1-1 13 few TRBV29-1 CSGRRGFDTEAFF TGCAGCGGAAGACGGGGATTTGACACTGAAGCTTTCTTT
. TRBJ1-6 15 once TRBV9 CASIRGLWSNSPLHF TGTGCCAGCATCCGAGGGTTATGGAGCAATTCACCCCTCCACTTT
. TRBJ1-3 13 many TRBV2 CASKAGGGNTIYF TGTGCCAGCAAGGCAGGAGGCGGAAACACCATATATTTT
. TRBJ1-1 12 few TRBV20-1 CSARYRNTEAFF TGCAGTGCTAGATACAGGAACACTGAAGCTTTCTTT
. TRBJ2-5 11 . TRBV29-1 CSVGGYNEQYF TGCAGCGTTGGTGGCTACAATGAGCAGTACTTC
. TRBJ2-5 13 . TRBV2 CASRRTGQETQNF TGTGCCAGCAGGAGGACTGGTCAAGAGACCCAGAACTTC
. TRBJ1-6 9 . TRBV9 CASSADPHF TGTGCCAGCAGCGCCGACCCCCACTTT
. TRBJ2-5 13 many TRBV10-3 CAISETRLETQYF TGTGCCATCAGTGAGACCCGGTTGGAGACCCAGTACTTC
. TRBJ2-7 14 few TRBV7-9 CASSFRNRGIEQYF TGTGCCAGCAGCTTCAGAAATCGGGGGATCGAGCAGTACTTC
TRBD2 TRBJ2-5 15 . TRBV20-1 CSARGGGRIQETQYF TGCAGTGCTAGAGGGGGGGGGAGAATACAAGAGACCCAGTACTTC
. TRBJ1-1 15 few TRBV4-3 CASSQEIFRRSEAFF TGCGCCAGCAGCCAAGAAATCTTCAGGAGATCTGAAGCTTTCTTT
. TRBJ1-6 15 many TRBV7-2 CASSHDGRLTSPLHF TGTGCCAGCAGCCACGACGGACGGCTCACCTCACCCCTCCACTTT
. TRBJ1-4 14 . TRBV29-1 CSSARDGGNEKLFF TGCAGCTCAGCCAGGGATGGGGGTAATGAAAAACTGTTTTTT
. TRBJ2-7 14 many TRBV29-1 CSVDGAGKLSKQYF TGCAGCGTTGACGGAGCAGGCAAACTGTCGAAGCAGTACTTC
. TRBJ1-6 17 few TRBV7-6 CASSLEGYGTKNSPLHF TGTGCCAGCAGCTTAGAAGGGTACGGGACAAAAAATTCACCCCTCCACTTT
. TRBJ1-3 16 medium-sized TRBV25-1 CASSEGGRGSGNTIYF TGTGCCAGCAGTGAAGGTGGCAGAGGCTCTGGAAACACCATATATTTT
TRBD1 TRBJ1-2 15 . TRBV4-3 CASSPGQGASYGYTF TGCGCCAGCAGCCCGGGACAGGGGGCGAGCTATGGCTACACCTTC
TRBD1 TRBJ1-2 17 . TRBV11-1 CASSLSGTGGRNYGYTF TGTGCCAGCAGCTTGTCCGGGACAGGGGGTAGGAACTATGGCTACACCTTC
TRBD1 TRBJ1-2 14 many TRBV19 CASSTPGQMYGYTF TGTGCCAGTAGTACGCCGGGACAGATGTATGGCTACACCTTC
. TRBJ1-1 14 many TRBV7-9 CASSLAVGAAILIF TGTGCCAGCAGCTTAGCCGTGGGCGCCGCTATCCTTATCTTT
TRBD1 TRBJ1-1 13 many TRBV7-3 CASSWDSSTEAFF TGTGCCAGCAGCTGGGACAGTTCCACTGAAGCTTTCTTT
TRBD1 TRBJ2-7 15 . TRBV7-9 CASSPGQGGYYEQYF TGCGCCAGCAGCCCGGGACAGGGGGGGTACTACGAGCAGTACTTC
. TRBJ1-4 16 . TRBV6-5 CASSDLTGWFGEKLFF TGTGCCAGCAGTGATCTAACAGGGTGGTTTGGCGAAAAACTGTTTTTT
. TRBJ1-5 16 . TRBV24-1 CASSPTRQVGNQPQHF TGTGCCAGCTCTCCTACCCGACAGGTTGGCAATCAGCCCCAGCATTTT
TRBD1 TRBJ1-4 11 few TRBV6-6 CASRWDSGIFF TGTGCCAGCAGGTGGGACAGCGGAATTTTTTTT
TRBD2 TRBJ2-7 14 . TRBV20-1 CSASTSGGPYEQYF TGCAGTGCGAGTACTAGCGGGGGGCCCTACGAGCAGTACTTC
. TRBJ2-7 13 few TRBV20-1 CSARDRSQYEQYF TGCAGTGCTAGAGATCGATCGCAGTACGAGCAGTACTTC
TRBD2 TRBJ2-5 16 few TRBV10-2 CASNGEGLAEQETQYF TGCGCCAGTAATGGAGAGGGACTAGCGGAACAAGAGACCCAGTACTTC
. TRBJ2-5 14 few TRBV11-2 CASTLGPRVETQYF TGTGCCAGCACTCTGGGCCCCAGGGTGGAGACCCAGTACTTC
. TRBJ1-1 15 many TRBV5-1 CASSLVSLRDTEAFF TGCGCCAGCAGCTTGGTGTCCCTCCGGGACACTGAAGCTTTCTTT
TRBD2 TRBJ2-2 17 . TRBV2 CASSGTSGGPNTGELFF TGTGCCAGCAGTGGGACTAGCGGGGGGCCGAACACCGGGGAGCTGTTTTTT
TRBD1 TRBJ2-7 14 many TRBV7-6 CASSSRTGTYEQYF TGTGCCAGCAGCTCCCGGACAGGAACCTACGAGCAGTACTTC
. TRBJ1-6 17 . TRBV10-3 CASSYPPRGRENSPLHF TGTGCCAGCAGTTACCCTCCTCGAGGGAGGGAAAATTCACCCCTCCACTTT
. TRBJ1-4 15 . TRBV2 CASILRGARIEKLFF TGTGCCAGCATCTTACGGGGGGCGCGTATTGAAAAACTGTTTTTT
. TRBJ2-6 15 few TRBV4-3 CASSQGGGGANVLTF TGCGCCAGCAGCCAAGGGGGCGGTGGGGCCAACGTCCTGACTTTC
. TRBJ1-2 10 . TRBV29-1 CSVVLRGNTF TGCAGCGTTGTGCTGCGGGGGAACACCTTC
. TRBJ1-5 14 . TRBV12-3/TRBV12-4 CASSLTLGNQPQHF TGTGCCAGCAGCCTCACGTTGGGGAATCAGCCCCAGCATTTT
. TRBJ1-1 15 . TRBV20-1 CSAVGGSRMNTEAFF TGCAGTGCGGTAGGAGGGTCTAGGATGAACACTGAAGCTTTCTTT
. TRBJ2-7 13 . TRBV2 CASSYRVSYEQYF TGTGCCAGCAGTTACAGGGTCTCCTACGAGCAGTACTTC